The clone carrying this T cell receptor beta chain was picked up many times. The antigen is not known. The data stem from a study of neurological immune-mediated disorders. Study-level information: There were roughly 35 multiple sclerosis patients. Of these, roughly 31 had relapsing-remitting MS and 3 had secondary progressive MS.

Deletions cut 2 bases from V and 8 bases from J, with 6 bases between. The CDR3 covers 12 residues. Germline V gene data show CDR1 as MGHRA and CDR2 as YSYEKL. TCRdb independently ran MiXCR on the 5' RACE reads; one entry per CDR3 protein. The sample contains about 80,000 distinct CDR3 sequences, about 5.6% of which appear only once. Regarding the study as a whole: The multiple sclerosis repertoire cluster lacked an association with any feature, whether clinical or MRI. None of the CDR3 amino acid sequences found in expanded clones was shared across subjects. This suggests that the TCR-beta repertoires were private in all groups.

Time point in this sample: longitudinal time-point 2. 2 million PBMCs stored at -80 C were the source of the unsorted libraries. Sequenced input: PBMCs. The V and J genes are TRBV4-1 and TRBJ1-4; D ambiguous. The sequence was obtained from a woman aged 55-70 years with multiple sclerosis. CDR3 DNA: TGCGCCAGCAGCCAACCGTACGAAAAACTGTTTTTT. Its translation: CASSQPYEKLFF.